This passage covers 30 T cell receptor beta chains from one sample sequenced in a study of cytomegalovirus exposure and HLA in healthy donors. It was with 60 Vbeta and 13 Jbeta primers that the PCR ran. Repertoires were generated with immunoSEQ multiplex PCR, while TCRdb's copy carries only in-frame clones and drops some. The sample includes 150,000 to 200,000 clones, approximately 70% of them seen just once. Input material: PBMCs. The receptors were sampled from a man aged 35-49 years in good health and CMV-seropositive.

The chain carries TRBV2 and TRBJ1-2; D gene unclear. CDR1 and CDR2 (germline): SNHLY, FYNNEI. The CDR3 has 13 amino acids. Between the trimmed V and J ends, which lost 8 bases and 4 bases, there was a span of 14 bases. For the CDR3, the DNA is TGTGCCAGCTTCGGGTCCCGAGGCTATGGCTACACCTTC. Its translation is CASFGSRGYGYTF.

This clone appeared a single time. The chain is built from TRBV5-1 and TRBJ1-2; D gene ambiguous. V was pared by 0 bases and J by 0 bases, with 3 bases between. CDR3 size: 13 residues. Germline CDR1 is SGHRS and CDR2 is YFSETQ. CDR3: CASSLGPNYGYTF. CDR3 sequence (DNA): TGCGCCAGCAGCTTGGGGCCTAACTATGGCTACACCTTC.

The chain joins TRBV6-6 to TRBJ2-5, with TRBD2 matching over 7 bases. The trim removed 2 bases at V and 5 bases at J, leaving 2 bases unmatched. CDR3 length: 13 residues. Germline V CDR1 and CDR2: MNHNY, SVGAGI (reference sequence). The CDR3 here is CASSYGGGETQYF. The CDR3 region has the DNA TGTGCCAGCAGTTACGGGGGAGGGGAGACCCAGTACTTC.

The V and J genes are TRBV7-2 and TRBJ2-3; D is undetermined. The CDR3 is 12 amino acids. From germline, CDR1 is SGHTA and CDR2 FQGNSA. V shed 4 bases and J shed 0 bases, with 2 bases lying between them. CDR3 DNA: TGTGCCAGCAGCTCTAGCACAGATACGCAGTATTTT. Amino acid sequence: CASSSSTDTQYF.

This chain connects TRBV9 to TRBJ1-1; D is possibly TRBD1 (5 bases). CDR1 and CDR2 (germline): SGDLS, YYNGEE. Deletions cut 3 bases from V and 2 bases from J, with 11 bases between. The CDR3 contains 14 residues. The DNA of the CDR3 is TGTGCCAGCAGCGAGCAGACAGCTAACACTGAAGCTTTCTTT. This encodes CASSEQTANTEAFF.

This clone has only one observation. V gene TRBV2 combines with J gene TRBJ2-7; 8 positions match TRBD1. This CDR3 region has 12 residues. Germline CDR1 and CDR2: SNHLY and FYNNEI. J gave up 4 bases and V 5 bases, and 1 base lay outside the gene matches. In DNA form, the CDR3 reads TGTGCCAGCAGTTGGACAGGGTACGAGCAGTACTTC. It is translated as CASSWTGYEQYF.

This chain uses TRBV18 with TRBJ1-2; D is unclear. The germline V and J ends were trimmed by 6 bases and 1 base, with 18 bases remaining between them. CDR1 KGHSH and CDR2 LQKENI come from the germline V gene. This CDR3 region has 16 residues. The CDR3 sequence: CASSPRETRINYGYTF. In DNA form, the CDR3 reads TGTGCCAGCTCGCCCCGAGAGACAAGGATTAACTATGGCTACACCTTC.

The chain recombines TRBV5-4 with TRBJ2-6, with D perhaps TRBD2 (6 bases). V lost 0 bases, J lost 0 bases, and 10 bases lay in between. Germline values: CDR1 SGHNT, CDR2 YYREEE (reference sequence). CDR3 length: 17 residues. For the CDR3, the DNA is TGTGCCAGCAGCTTGGTGGGGAGGAGCTCTGGGGCCAACGTCCTGACTTTC. This gives the protein CASSLVGRSSGANVLTF. The whole variable domain, filled in from reference TRBV5-4 and TRBJ2-6, reads ETGVTQSPTHLIKTRGQQVTLRCSSQSGHNTVSWYQQALGQGPQFIFQYYREEENGRGNFPPRFSGLQFPNYSSELNVNALELDDSALYLCASSLVGRSSGANVLTFGAGSRLTVL.

This clone was detected a few times. This rearrangement joins TRBV5-1 to TRBJ2-7; D possibly corresponds to TRBD1 (7 bases). Trimming removed 0 bases from V and 6 bases from J, with 16 bases in between. Germline V lookup: CDR1 SGHRS, CDR2 YFSETQ. This CDR3 has 15 amino acids. The CDR3 region is CASSLDGGTALEQYF. The CDR3 DNA follows: TGCGCCAGCAGCTTGGATGGCGGGACAGCCCTCGAGCAGTACTTC.

J is TRBJ1-2 and V is TRBV7-2, with no clear D. This CDR3 spans 14 amino acids. Germline V gives CDR1 SGHTA, CDR2 FQGNSA. Trimming took off 3 bases at V and 2 bases at J, with 10 bases between the two ends. As DNA, the CDR3 is TGTGCCAGCAGCTTCGCTGAGCCCAACTATGGCTACACCTTC. Translated, it gives CASSFAEPNYGYTF.

This clone was counted between two and nine times. CDR3 DNA: TGTGCCAGCAGTTACTCAGACAGGGGTTGGGAGACCCAGTACTTC. The encoded protein is CASSYSDRGWETQYF. The chain employs TRBV6-5 and TRBJ2-5; 8 bases match TRBD1. From germline, CDR1 is MNHEY and CDR2 SVGAGI. CDR3 size: 15 residues. V dropped 0 bases and J dropped 5; count of bases not matched to a gene: 5.

V is TRBV6-6 and J is TRBJ1-2, with D perhaps matching TRBD1 (5 bases). This CDR3 comprises 14 residues. V lost 5 bases and J 3 bases, leaving 13 bases between the germline ends. From germline, CDR1 is MNHNY and CDR2 SVGAGI (reference sequence). For the CDR3, the DNA is TGTGCCAGCAGTAGTCAGGGCCTGGACTATGGCTACACCTTC. Translating gives CASSSQGLDYGYTF.

This clone was seen a handful of times. This rearrangement joins TRBV6-1 to TRBJ2-1; no definite D call. The V end was cut by 8 bases, the J end by 0 bases, with 8 bases between. Per the germline V gene, CDR1 is MNHNS and CDR2 is SASEGT. This CDR3 is built from 13 residues. CDR3 bases: TGTGCCAGCCGAGGCAGCTCCTACAATGAGCAGTTCTTC. Translation gives CASRGSSYNEQFF.

The rearrangement uses TRBV27 and TRBJ2-4; 8 bases align to TRBD2. V was clipped by 4 bases and J by 4 bases; unmatched bases: 6. The CDR3 runs to 15 residues. Germline assignment: CDR1 MNHEY and CDR2 SMNVEV (reference sequence). CDR3 DNA sequence: TGTGCCAGCAGTTCTCAGCGGGGGCAAAAAAACATTCAGTACTTC. Translated, it gives CASSSQRGQKNIQYF.

As regards this clone: In the same sample, other DNA sequences code for this CDR3. This chain connects TRBV19 to TRBJ2-3, with a tentative D call TRBD2 (6 bases). Germline V gene data show CDR1 as LNHDA and CDR2 as SQIVND (reference sequence). The CDR3 is 14 amino acids. Trimming pared 3 bases from V and 6 bases from J, leaving 13 bases between. The CDR3 loop reads CASSIGLATDTQYF. In DNA, the CDR3 is TGTGCCAGTAGTATTGGTCTAGCGACGGATACGCAGTATTTT.

The gene calls are TRBV19 and TRBJ2-7, with D possibly TRBD1 on 6 matching bases. Germline assignment: CDR1 LNHDA and CDR2 SQIVND (reference sequence). V shed 3 bases and J shed 2 bases, with 14 bases lying between them. The CDR3 is made up of 15 amino acids. CDR3 nucleotide sequence: TGTGCCAGTAGTATCGGCGGACAGAAGACCTACGAGCAGTACTTC. Protein: CASSIGGQKTYEQYF.

The genes are TRBV5-4 and TRBJ2-3; 16 positions match TRBD2. Per germline, CDR1 SGHNT and CDR2 YYREEE (reference sequence). The V gene end was trimmed by 7 bases and the J gene end by 0 bases; junction bases not matched to a gene: 5. The CDR3 contains 17 residues. This chain's CDR3 is CASGGLAGGPSTDTQYF. CDR3 coding DNA: TGTGCCAGCGGGGGACTAGCGGGGGGGCCTAGCACAGATACGCAGTATTTT.

The sample holds one count of this clone. The chain has TRBV7-3 and TRBJ1-3; 8 nucleotides align to TRBD1. The ends lost 5 bases at V and 0 bases at J; junction bases unmatched: 9. The CDR3 has 17 amino acids. CDR1 is SGHTA and CDR2 is FQGTGA in the germline V gene. This CDR3 reads CASSPGGQAFSGNTIYF. CDR3 DNA sequence: TGTGCCAGCAGCCCAGGGGGACAGGCTTTCTCTGGAAACACCATATATTTT.

The chain uses TRBV7-2 and TRBJ2-3, with D possibly being TRBD2 (6 bases). V was cut by 1 base and J by 1 base, with 9 bases left in between. The CDR3 spans 15 residues. CDR1 SGHTA and CDR2 FQGNSA come from the germline V gene. CDR3 bases: TGTGCCAGCAGCTTAGTCGCGGGGCGCACAGATACGCAGTATTTT. It translates to CASSLVAGRTDTQYF.

The chain has TRBV9 and TRBJ1-1; TRBD1 matches 7 bases. This CDR3 comprises 14 residues. Germline trimming cut 2 bases from V and 6 bases from J; bases unmatched to any gene: 7. The germline V gene has CDR1 SGDLS and CDR2 YYNGEE. The CDR3 DNA follows: TGTGCCAGCAGCGTTCAATATGGGACAGCTGAAGCTTTCTTT. Protein sequence: CASSVQYGTAEAFF. Full variable domain (remainder filled in from reference TRBV9 and TRBJ1-1): DSGVTQTPKHLITATGQRVTLRCSPRSGDLSVYWYQQSLDQGLQFLIQYYNGEERAKGNILERFSAQQFPDLHSELNLSSLELGDSALYFCASSVQYGTAEAFFGQGTRLTVV.

The chain has TRBV7-9 and TRBJ2-2, with D perhaps matching TRBD1 (5 bases). V lost 5 bases, J lost 6 bases, and 19 bases lay in between. Germline lookup yields CDR1 SEHNR and CDR2 FQNEAQ (reference sequence). This CDR3 comprises 16 residues. The CDR3 DNA is TGTGCCAGCAGCCCCTCCCGGACACCAATCCCCGGGGAGCTGTTTTTT. As protein: CASSPSRTPIPGELFF.

The table lists this clone with a few counts. The chain has TRBV4-2 and TRBJ1-2; 8 bases line up with TRBD1. CDR3 length: 15 amino acids. Germline V CDR1 and CDR2: LGHNA, YNFKEQ. Trimming took 4 bases from V and 8 from J; bases not matched to a gene: 12. This CDR3 is CASSRDTTGEGGYTF. The CDR3 DNA reads TGTGCCAGCAGCCGTGACACGACAGGGGAAGGAGGCTACACCTTC.

J is TRBJ2-4 and V is TRBV27; the match to TRBD1 covers 9 bases. The CDR3 length is 13 residues. V was clipped by 6 bases and J by 8 bases; unmatched bases: 5. Germline CDR1 MNHEY, CDR2 SMNVEV (reference sequence). The CDR3 DNA reads as TGTGCCAGCAGCCAACGGACAGGGGACATTCAGTACTTC. Translated, it gives CASSQRTGDIQYF.

This sequence joins TRBV4-2 and TRBJ1-3; maybe TRBD1 (5 bases). The CDR3 runs to 17 residues. CDR1 and CDR2 (germline): LGHNA, YNFKEQ. V was trimmed by 4 bases and J by 0 bases, leaving 16 bases between them. CDR3 region: CASSPSQGYSSGNTIYF. CDR3 coding DNA: TGTGCCAGCAGCCCATCTCAGGGATATTCCTCTGGAAACACCATATATTTT.

This clone was found a few times. The J gene is TRBJ2-1, the V gene TRBV5-1, with 9 nucleotides matching TRBD2. This CDR3 contains 16 residues. J lost 3 bases, V lost 0 bases, and 4 bases had no gene match. Germline V gene data show CDR1 as SGHRS and CDR2 as YFSETQ. CDR3 protein: CASSLVPRGGYNEQFF. In DNA form, the CDR3 reads TGCGCCAGCAGCTTGGTCCCGCGGGGGGGCTACAATGAGCAGTTCTTC.

The rearrangement joins TRBV7-2 to TRBJ1-4, with D uncertain. Trimming shortened V by 5 bases and J by 4 bases, and 5 bases separated the two germline ends. This CDR3 contains 12 residues. Germline V gene sequence: CDR1 SGHTA, CDR2 FQGNSA. CDR3 protein: CASSLINEKLFF. CDR3 coding DNA: TGTGCCAGCAGCCTAATTAATGAAAAACTGTTTTTT.

The V call is TRBV5-1, the J call TRBJ1-4; 7 nucleotides line up with TRBD1. V lost 3 bases and J lost 0; bases outside the gene matches: 14. Per germline, CDR1 SGHRS and CDR2 YFSETQ. CDR3 length equals 19 residues. The CDR3 region has the DNA TGCGCCAGCAGCTGGGGTGGCCGAGGGGGCGTAGCAACTAATGAAAAACTGTTTTTT. The encoded protein is CASSWGGRGGVATNEKLFF.

The chain recombines TRBV19 with TRBJ2-3; TRBD2 aligns across 12 bases. CDR3 length: 16 residues. V shed 5 bases and J 1 base; nucleotides not matched to a gene: 4. The germline gives CDR1 LNHDA, CDR2 SQIVND (reference sequence). The DNA of the CDR3 is TGTGCCAGTAGTGGCCGGACTAGCGGGGGCACAGATACGCAGTATTTT. Translated: CASSGRTSGGTDTQYF.

The chain couples TRBV19 to TRBJ2-4, with TRBD1 identical over 10 bases. Trimming took 3 bases from V and 6 from J; bases not matched to a gene: 5. This CDR3 has 15 residues. Looked up from germline, CDR1 is LNHDA and CDR2 is SQIVND (reference sequence). The CDR3 here is CASSIPTGGSNIQYF. CDR3 DNA: TGTGCCAGTAGTATCCCGACAGGGGGCTCAAACATTCAGTACTTC.

A few counts support this clone. The genes are TRBV4-3 and TRBJ2-7, with D perhaps TRBD2 (7 bases). The CDR3 spans 17 residues. Trimming removed 3 bases at V and 0 bases at J, with 18 bases between. Germline V gene sequence: CDR1 LGHNA, CDR2 YSLEER. For the CDR3, the DNA is TGCGCCAGCAGCCAGGCAAAGAGGGGGGGAAGCTCCTACGAGCAGTACTTC. Its protein product is CASSQAKRGGSSYEQYF.